This T cell receptor (beta chain) was sequenced during a study of CD8 T cells in ankylosing spondylitis. Whole-study findings and limits: Apparently characteristic of ankylosing spondylitis blood was a TCR beta motif (fewer than ten highly homologous variants).

The CDR3 covers 14 residues. Trimming shortened V by 0 bases and J by 0 bases, and 5 bases separated the two germline ends. CDR1 is SGHRS, CDR2 YFSETQ, per germline. Each CDR3 protein is one row after TCRdb ran MiXCR on the 5' RACE reads. The sample comprises some 250,000 distinct CDR3 sequences, around 11% of which are singletons, and 5.5% to 8% rests with the top ten. This clonotype was detected ten times or more. Its specificity is not known. V gene TRBV5-1 combines with J gene TRBJ2-3; no clear D gene. This receptor was taken from a male donor with ankylosing spondylitis or in good health (not recorded which). Input material: blood, either unsorted or a sorted T cell fraction (not recorded which). CDR3 in DNA: TGCGCCAGCAGCTTGGAGTCGAGCACAGATACGCAGTATTTT. Its translation is CASSLESSTDTQYF. Complete variable domain (other parts from reference TRBV5-1 and TRBJ2-3): KAGVTQTPRYLIKTRGQQVTLSCSPISGHRSVSWYQQTPGQGLQFLFEYFSETQRNKGNFPGRFSGRQFSNSRSEMNVSTLELGDSALYLCASSLESSTDTQYFGPGTRLTVL.